This TCR beta chain was profiled in a study of cytomegalovirus exposure and HLA in healthy donors (dated by TCRdb to the late 2010s). At the level of the whole study: An earlier analysis of 587 of the donors reported over 250 Gb of sequence data and approximately 120 million unique TCR beta sequences obtained from around 170 million T cells. An early release that covered more than 550 HLA-typed donors contained 300 to 350 gigabases of sequencing data and approximately 85 million unique TCR sequences. Of the approximately 400 genotyped donors, approximately 83% fell in the genetic ancestry cluster associated with self-reported Caucasian donors. The study aimed to test whether cataloging public T cell receptors could reveal signatures of past pathogen exposure. The T cell repertoires of 666 subjects were profiled by immunosequencing and related to cytomegalovirus serostatus. In addition to the first cohort of around 670 subjects, a separate validation cohort of approximately 120 different subjects was used. To predict cytomegalovirus infection status, the study brought together high-throughput TCR immunosequencing, statistical association of individual TCRs with disease status, and machine learning. A later analysis re-examined previously published TCR beta repertoires from just over 650 donors and added high-resolution HLA genotyping to investigate patterns of TCR occurrence. Rather than drawing on any new phenotypic data, the later analysis identified candidate immune exposures from TCR beta sequences and the way those sequences occurred across donors. An earlier analysis of around 580 of the donors used high-throughput TCR beta sequencing to judge whether each TCR beta V gene segment behaved as functional or pseudogenic. Donor age, sex, ethnicity and CMV serostatus were collected together with the repertoire data. Genome-wide SNP genotypes for about 65% of the roughly 670 donors were used in a later genetic analysis, which treated that subset as a discovery cohort. Every discovery cohort repertoire had been produced on one sequencing platform. Class I and class II HLA loci were covered by the typing at four-digit resolution. The number of donors typed differed by locus, with about 629-640 for A, B, C, DRB1 and DQB1, around 560 for DQA1, about 610 for DPA1, and 472 for DPB1. Several DR-DQ haplotypes were treated as single units for association and clustering because of strong linkage in the cohort. On average, over 200,000 unique TCR beta nucleotide sequences were sequenced per donor among 398 genotyped donors of the cohort, with roughly 20% of those sequences being non-productive.

Broad study findings and their caveats: The classifier was reported to diagnose cytomegalovirus status with high specificity and sensitivity in both the original cohort and the validation cohort. In a later genetic analysis, fewer N-insertions in productive TCRs were reported among donors in an Asian-associated ancestry cluster than the roughly 700-donor mean. According to the authors, the approach could potentially be generalized to other disease states and immunological phenotypes. In a later analysis, TCR association rates were found to vary across HLA loci, with the most associated TCRs seen for DRB1 alleles and the fewest for HLA-C alleles. Linkage disequilibrium might explain the correlated functional status among segregating V segments, but an unknown experimental factor could not be excluded. CMV serostatus was the only immune exposure information available for the cohort. In an earlier analysis of a few hundred of the donors, most TCR beta V segments were observed in productive rearrangements about 87% or about 30% of the time, broadly matching IMGT annotations. Over 15 rarely observed V segments, including chromosome 9 orphons, were excluded from the earlier analysis of a few hundred of the donors because counts were too low. In a later analysis, HLA-associated TCR beta chains were found to be more clonally expanded and to have lower generation probabilities than equally common non-associated chains. Because some donors lacked HLA typing at each locus, the association tests relied only on the typed subset. Several of the top co-occurrence clusters appeared to be linked to parvovirus B19, influenza, CMV and Epstein-Barr virus, according to a later analysis. This cohort had only TCR beta chains sequenced, and the lack of alpha or paired-chain data limited which features could be detected. A further reported finding was that TCR beta sequences accurately predicted the HLA-A and HLA-B alleles for most subjects in the first cohort. The 87-base-pair reads could not distinguish some IMGT-functional V segments, including TRBV6-2 and TRBV6-3, so those segments were excluded. Most CMV-associated TCR beta chains appeared to be HLA-restricted in a later analysis, and the HLA associations seemed to be driven largely by CMV exposure. A cluster of highly shared sequence variants was judged likely to represent a technical artifact of the sequencing pipeline. The study gave a list of some 150 TCR beta chains associated with cytomegalovirus. Presence/absence analyses assumed roughly uniform sequencing depth across donors, an assumption that may not hold. In a later genetic analysis, a missense DCLRE1C variant was associated with V-gene and J-gene trimming of TCR beta chains, and the association was replicated in an independent cohort. A few of the identified cytomegalovirus-associated TCR beta chains were confirmed in vitro to be specific for cytomegalovirus antigens. When HLA alleles, especially DR and DQ, strongly co-occurred, attributing TCR associations to individual alleles was difficult. In a later analysis, 16,951 TCR beta sequences were associated with specific HLA alleles at a false discovery rate of 0.05. While some public TCRs were present in many individuals, most TCR sequences turned up only very rarely across donors.

Library preparation employed the immunoSEQ multiplex PCR assay. For the multiplex PCR, a mixture combining 60 forward primers for TCR Vbeta segments and 13 reverse primers for TCR Jbeta segments was used. Amplification of the CDR3 region of rearranged TCR beta genes was performed with a multiplex PCR assay on genomic DNA. On the Illumina HiSeq System, the amplified TCR beta libraries were sequenced as 87-base-pair reads. The authors' pipeline ran thus. Across the roughly 670 repertoires, a later analysis counted 60 million to 90 million unique TCR beta chains, around 10 million of which were shared by at least two donors. Raw reads were error-corrected and collapsed into unique sequences by a nearest-neighbor algorithm in which closely related sequences were merged to remove PCR and sequencing errors. To assign V, D and J gene segments, CDR3 sequences were aligned to IMGT reference sequences. For a sequence to be retained, a match of at least six nucleotides was required to both a V gene segment and a J gene segment. A rearrangement was called productive if the CDR3 had no stop codons and remained in frame with V and J, and every other rearrangement was called non-productive. CDR3 was defined according to IMGT convention as the region running from the second conserved V-encoded cysteine to the conserved J-encoded phenylalanine. The earlier analysis of 500 to 750 of the donors excluded any sequence lacking an unambiguous match to a single V gene segment. In an earlier analysis of 587 of the donors, a V segment was called functional when productive rearrangements were above 56.7%, and segregating when the standard deviation between donors exceeded 5%. A statistical classification framework was developed to diagnose cytomegalovirus status using the catalog of TCR beta chain sequences. In a later analysis, TCR nucleotide sequences were compared against IMGT/GENE-DB human TR gene sequences so that V and J genes could be assigned. A later analysis assigned CDR3 sequences and most-parsimonious VDJ recombination scenarios with the TCRdist pipeline. In a later analysis, every TCR beta chain was defined by the combination of its CDR3 amino acid sequence and its V-gene family, and reads without a unique V-gene family were dropped. To address suspected cross-contamination and a sequencing artifact, a later analysis removed roughly 640 highly shared, low-generation-probability nucleotide sequences. A later analysis calculated a clonal expansion index for each public chain from normalized within-repertoire ranks of inferred template counts. In a later analysis, generation probabilities were computed with a VDJ recombination model fitted to out-of-frame rearrangements, and the resulting probabilities were checked against IGoR. In a later analysis, TCR-TCR, TCR-HLA and TCR-CMV co-occurrence was scored with hypergeometric tests, and a repertoire-size bias correction was applied to TCR pairs. In a later analysis, false discovery rates were estimated by permuting HLA or CMV assignments 20 times. A later analysis grouped co-occurring TCRs with DBSCAN, adding TCRdist sequence similarity when clustering within HLA-allele-positive subsets. Repertoires with fewer than 30,000 or more than 120,000 public chains were left out of co-occurrence clustering, as were roughly five repertoires with anomalous nucleotide sharing. TCRdb mirrors the immuneACCESS table, restricted to in-frame sequences. Some clones are absent from its copies; in checked studies, under half trace to an unresolved V gene, and the reason for the others is unknown. V, J and clone size derive from that table, while D and trimming were established from the DNA sequence. In this sample the table shows under 200,000 clones, around 81% of which occur a single time. In total, the top ten clones hold less than 2% of the sample.

Counted from cysteine to phenylalanine, this CDR3 has 15 amino acids. Of the read, only the CDR3 DNA is kept; its 45 bases are in frame from base 1. V and J are trimmed by 6 bases and 7 bases, and the gene matches miss 12 bases of the junction. According to the germline V gene, CDR1 reads MDHEN and CDR2 reads SYDVKM. Worth noting for this clone: This clone's antigen is unknown. The sample holds no much larger clone one base away, and base qualities are not on file.

The cohort comprised approximately 700 healthy bone marrow donors. At the time of sampling, every cohort member was nominally healthy, though immune exposures that went unrecorded were likely present. The donor was CMV seronegative and was included in the group of under 450 seronegative cohort members. A peripheral blood sample was collected from each donor, and TCR beta sequencing was performed on peripheral blood mononuclear cells. The Qiagen DNeasy Blood Extraction Kit was used to extract genomic DNA from the blood cell samples. The specimen sequenced was PBMCs. The rearranged segments are TRBV28 and TRBJ1-2, with 9 junctional bases fitting TRBD1. This TCR was sampled from a man aged 25 to 40 in good health and CMV-seronegative. The CDR3: CASRFIQGALGGYTF. In nucleotide form, the sequence is TGTGCCAGCAGGTTTATACAGGGGGCGCTGGGTGGCTACACCTTC.